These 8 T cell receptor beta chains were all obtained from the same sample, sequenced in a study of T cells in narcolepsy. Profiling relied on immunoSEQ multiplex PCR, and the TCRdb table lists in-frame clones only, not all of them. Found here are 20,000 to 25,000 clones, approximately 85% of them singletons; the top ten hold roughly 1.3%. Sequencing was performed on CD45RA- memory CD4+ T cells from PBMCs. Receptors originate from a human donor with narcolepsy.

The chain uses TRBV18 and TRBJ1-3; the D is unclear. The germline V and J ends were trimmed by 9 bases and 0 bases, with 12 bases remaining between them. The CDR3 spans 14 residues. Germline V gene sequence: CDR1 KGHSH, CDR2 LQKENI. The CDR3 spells CASSDGSSGNTIYF. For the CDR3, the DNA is TGTGCCAGTTCGGACGGGAGCTCTGGAAACACCATATATTTT.

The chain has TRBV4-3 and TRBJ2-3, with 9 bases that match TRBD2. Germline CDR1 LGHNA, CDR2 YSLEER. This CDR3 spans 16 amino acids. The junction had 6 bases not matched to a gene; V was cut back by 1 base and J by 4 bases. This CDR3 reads CASSQGTSDVADTQYF. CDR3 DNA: TGCGCCAGCAGCCAAGGGACTAGCGATGTCGCAGATACGCAGTATTTT.

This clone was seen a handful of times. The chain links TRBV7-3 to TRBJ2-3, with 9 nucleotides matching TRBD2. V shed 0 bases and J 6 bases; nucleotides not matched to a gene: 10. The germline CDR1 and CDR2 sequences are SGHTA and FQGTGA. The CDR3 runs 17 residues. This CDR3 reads CASSLTASGITGDTQYF. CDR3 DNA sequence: TGTGCCAGCAGCTTAACGGCTAGCGGGATCACGGGTGATACGCAGTATTTT.

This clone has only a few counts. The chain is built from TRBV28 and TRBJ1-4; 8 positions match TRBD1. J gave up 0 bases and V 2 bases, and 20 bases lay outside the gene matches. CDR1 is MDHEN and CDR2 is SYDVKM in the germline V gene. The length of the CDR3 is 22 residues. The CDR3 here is CASSLATSWTGMGTATNEKLFF. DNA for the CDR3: TGTGCCAGCAGTTTAGCTACAAGCTGGACAGGGATGGGGACAGCAACTAATGAAAAACTGTTTTTT. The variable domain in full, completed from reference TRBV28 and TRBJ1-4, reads DVKVTQSSRYLVKRTGEKVFLECVQDMDHENMFWYRQDPGLGLRLIYFSYDVKMKEKGDIPEGYSVSREKKERFSLILESASTNQTSMYLCASSLATSWTGMGTATNEKLFFGSGTQLSVL.

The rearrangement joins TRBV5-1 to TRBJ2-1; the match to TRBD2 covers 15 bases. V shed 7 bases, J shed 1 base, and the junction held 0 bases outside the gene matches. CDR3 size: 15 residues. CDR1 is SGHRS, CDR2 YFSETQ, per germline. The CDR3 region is CASGTSGRSYNEQFF. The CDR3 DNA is TGCGCCAGCGGGACTAGCGGGAGGTCCTACAATGAGCAGTTCTTC.

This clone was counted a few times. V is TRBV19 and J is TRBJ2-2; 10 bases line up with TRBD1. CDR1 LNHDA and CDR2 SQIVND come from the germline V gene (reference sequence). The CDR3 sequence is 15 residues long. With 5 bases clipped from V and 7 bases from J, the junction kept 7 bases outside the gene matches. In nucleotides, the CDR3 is TGTGCCAGTAGTCGACAGGGGGCTTCTGGCGGGGAGCTGTTTTTT. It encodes CASSRQGASGGELFF. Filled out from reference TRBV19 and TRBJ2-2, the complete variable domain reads DGGITQSPKYLFRKEGQNVTLSCEQNLNHDAMYWYRQDPGQGLRLIYYSQIVNDFQKGDIAEGYSVSREKKESFPLTVTSAQKNPTAFYLCASSRQGASGGELFFGEGSRLTVL.

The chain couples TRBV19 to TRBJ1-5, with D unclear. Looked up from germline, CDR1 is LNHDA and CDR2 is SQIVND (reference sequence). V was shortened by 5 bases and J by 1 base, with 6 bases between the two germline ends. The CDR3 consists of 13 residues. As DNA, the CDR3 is TGTGCCAGTAGTCTTAAGAGCAATCAGCCCCAGCATTTT. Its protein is CASSLKSNQPQHF.

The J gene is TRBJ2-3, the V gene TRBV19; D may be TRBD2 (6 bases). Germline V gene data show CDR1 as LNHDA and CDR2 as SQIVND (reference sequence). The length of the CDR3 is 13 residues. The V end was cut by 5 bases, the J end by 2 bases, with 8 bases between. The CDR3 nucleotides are TGTGCCAGTAGTCCGGGAGTCACAGATACGCAGTATTTT. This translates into CASSPGVTDTQYF.